Below, 29 T cell receptor beta chains from the same sample are listed, as sequenced in a study of blood T cell repertoires in COVID-19. Clones were read by immunoSEQ multiplex PCR, and TCRdb kept only the in-frame ones, dropping some. The data contain 200,000 to 300,000 clones, more than 70% of them singletons. Source material: peripheral blood. Receptors originate from a woman older than 75 with COVID-19, enrolled during active disease.

The J gene is TRBJ1-5, the V gene TRBV30, with TRBD1 as a possible D gene (6 bases). V was clipped by 1 base and J by 3 bases, with 10 bases between them. Germline V lookup: CDR1 GTSNPN, CDR2 SVGIG (reference sequence). CDR3 size: 14 residues. This CDR3 is CAWSDGTSNQPQHF. The CDR3, as DNA: TGTGCCTGGAGTGATGGGACATCCAATCAGCCCCAGCATTTT.

The gene calls are TRBV6-1 and TRBJ2-7, with D perhaps TRBD1 (8 bases). Germline V gives CDR1 MNHNS, CDR2 SASEGT. This CDR3 is 15 amino acids long. V was cut by 2 bases and J by 2 bases, with 13 bases left in between. The chain's CDR3 is CASSEQGAGAYEQYF. DNA for the CDR3: TGTGCCAGCAGTGAACAGGGGGCGGGGGCCTACGAGCAGTACTTC.

This chain connects TRBV12-3 or TRBV12-4 to TRBJ1-1; no clear D gene. The V end was cut by 5 bases, the J end by 8 bases, with 12 bases between. The CDR3 sequence is 12 residues long. CDR3 coding DNA: TGTGCCAGCAGTGGAGGGTCGGGGGAAGCTTTCTTT. Translation gives CASSGGSGEAFF.

This chain joins TRBV28 and TRBJ2-7, with 9 bases that match TRBD1. V was pared by 2 bases and J by 4 bases, with 6 bases of the junction left unmatched. The CDR3 spans 15 residues. CDR1 MDHEN and CDR2 SYDVKM come from the germline V gene. CDR3 sequence: CASSLGTGRSYEQYF. The CDR3 DNA is TGTGCCAGCAGTTTAGGGACAGGGAGATCGTACGAGCAGTACTTC. Variable domain in full (rest from reference TRBV28 and TRBJ2-7): DVKVTQSSRYLVKRTGEKVFLECVQDMDHENMFWYRQDPGLGLRLIYFSYDVKMKEKGDIPEGYSVSREKKERFSLILESASTNQTSMYLCASSLGTGRSYEQYFGPGTRLTVT.

The chain carries TRBV28 and TRBJ1-5; 8 positions agree with TRBD1. The V segment lost 6 bases and the J segment 6 bases; nucleotides outside the gene matches: 7. The CDR3 is made up of 14 amino acids. Germline loops: CDR1 MDHEN, CDR2 SYDVKM. The CDR3 here is CASRPGGQGQPQHF. CDR3 sequence (DNA): TGTGCCAGCAGGCCAGGGGGCCAGGGTCAGCCCCAGCATTTT.

The V and J genes are TRBV12-3 or TRBV12-4 and TRBJ1-2; TRBD1 matches at 7 bases. Germline trimming cut 7 bases from V and 7 bases from J; bases unmatched to any gene: 9. The CDR3 contains 13 residues. CDR3 DNA sequence: TGTGCCAGCAAAGAAGGGGGCCTTGCTGGCTACACCTTC. Its translation: CASKEGGLAGYTF.

V gene TRBV6-5 combines with J gene TRBJ1-2; 9 bases align to TRBD1. Germline CDR1 reads MNHEY; CDR2 reads SVGAGI. The CDR3 length is 16 residues. Trimming cost V 4 bases and J 4 bases; bases outside gene matches: 10. The CDR3 loop reads CASSWTSVDRGYGYTF. Here the CDR3 DNA reads TGTGCCAGCAGTTGGACGTCCGTGGACAGGGGCTATGGCTACACCTTC.

J is TRBJ1-2 and V is TRBV7-9; a possible D gene is TRBD1 (6 bases). The CDR3 covers 14 residues. The V end lost 5 bases, the J end lost 2 bases, and 12 bases lay between the germline ends. Germline CDR1 SEHNR, CDR2 FQNEAQ (reference sequence). Here the CDR3 DNA reads TGTGCCAGCAGCGACCCTACAGGGAACTATGGCTACACCTTC. Translated: CASSDPTGNYGYTF.

The J gene is TRBJ1-5, the V gene TRBV5-8; the D gene is possibly TRBD1 (5 bases). Germline CDR1 reads SGHTS; CDR2 reads YDEGEE. With 1 base removed from V and 3 bases from J, the gap between germline ends came to 14 bases. CDR3 length equals 16 residues. The CDR3 protein is CASSLWVKGSNQPQHF. The DNA for the CDR3 is TGTGCCAGCAGCTTGTGGGTTAAGGGGTCCAATCAGCCCCAGCATTTT. Based on the CDR3 plus reference TRBV5-8 and TRBJ1-5, the full variable domain is EAGVTQSPTHLIKTRGQQATLRCSPISGHTSVYWYQQALGLGLQFLLWYDEGEERNRGNFPPRFSGRQFPNYSSELNVNALELEDSALYLCASSLWVKGSNQPQHFGDGTRLSIL.

This clone was seen a few times. The chain employs TRBV5-1 and TRBJ1-6; TRBD1 aligns across 7 bases. Per germline, CDR1 SGHRS and CDR2 YFSETQ. This CDR3 has 15 amino acids. V gave up 6 bases and J gave up 5 bases; unmatched junction bases: 8. In DNA form, the CDR3 reads TGCGCCAGCAAAACCGGGACAGAGGATAATTCACCCCTCCACTTT. Translated: CASKTGTEDNSPLHF. The whole variable domain, remainder taken from reference TRBV5-1 and TRBJ1-6, is KAGVTQTPRYLIKTRGQQVTLSCSPISGHRSVSWYQQTPGQGLQFLFEYFSETQRNKGNFPGRFSGRQFSNSRSEMNVSTLELGDSALYLCASKTGTEDNSPLHFGNGTRLTVT.

The rearrangement joins TRBV5-4 to TRBJ1-3; a weak D match, TRBD1 (5 bases). V was pared by 0 bases and J by 2 bases, with 9 bases between. Germline assignment: CDR1 SGHNT and CDR2 YYREEE (reference sequence). The CDR3 has 15 amino acids. CDR3 amino acids: CASSLASRAGNTIYF. The DNA of the CDR3 is TGTGCCAGCAGCTTGGCCAGCAGGGCTGGAAACACCATATATTTT.

This clone came up a few times. V gene TRBV6-2 or TRBV6-3 combines with J gene TRBJ1-1; D is uncertain. Trimming left V 0 bases short and J 11 bases short, with 7 bases between. CDR1 is MNHEY, CDR2 SVGEGT, per germline. This CDR3 contains 11 residues. The CDR3 is CASSYSLGAFF. CDR3 DNA: TGTGCCAGCAGTTACTCTCTCGGGGCTTTCTTT.

This chain uses TRBV28 with TRBJ1-4; perhaps TRBD1 as D (5 bases). CDR3 length: 14 residues. Germline V gene sequence: CDR1 MDHEN, CDR2 SYDVKM. The V gene lost 6 bases and the J gene lost 0 bases, with 8 bases spanning the gap. CDR3 coding DNA: TGTGCCAGCAGCGACAGCACAACTAATGAAAAACTGTTTTTT. This sequence encodes CASSDSTTNEKLFF.

This clone was recorded once. The chain is built from TRBV29-1 and TRBJ2-5, with 9 positions matching TRBD2. Trimming cost V 3 bases and J 5 bases; bases outside gene matches: 4. The CDR3 spans 13 residues. CDR1 and CDR2 from the germline V gene are SQVTM and ANQGSEA. CDR3 sequence: CSVDWTSAETQYF. DNA of the CDR3: TGCAGCGTTGATTGGACTAGCGCGGAGACCCAGTACTTC.

The chain employs TRBV6-1 and TRBJ1-4; D is unresolved. Germline V CDR1 and CDR2: MNHNS, SASEGT. The CDR3 has 16 amino acids. Trimming pared 2 bases from V and 0 bases from J, leaving 10 bases between. Here the CDR3 DNA reads TGTGCCAGCAGTGAAACCGGGTCCTCAACTAATGAAAAACTGTTTTTT. Its translation: CASSETGSSTNEKLFF.

The chain combines TRBV5-1 with TRBJ2-6; 8 bases line up with TRBD1. V shed 4 bases, J shed 0 bases, and the junction held 9 bases outside the gene matches. Germline CDR1 SGHRS, CDR2 YFSETQ. This CDR3 is 18 amino acids long. This CDR3 is CASSPGQGAYSGANVLTF. Written as DNA, the CDR3 is TGCGCCAGCAGCCCCGGGCAGGGGGCCTACTCTGGGGCCAACGTCCTGACTTTC.

The chain recombines TRBV7-9 with TRBJ1-1; possibly TRBD1 for D (6 bases). Trimming took off 6 bases at V and 4 bases at J, with 15 bases between the two ends. This CDR3 is 14 amino acids long. Per germline, CDR1 SEHNR and CDR2 FQNEAQ (reference sequence). The CDR3 DNA reads as TGTGCCAGCAGGAAACAGGGTTTGCGCACTGAAGCTTTCTTT. Its protein is CASRKQGLRTEAFF.

This chain joins TRBV10-3 and TRBJ1-2, with D perhaps TRBD1 (6 bases). Germline V gene sequence: CDR1 ENHRY, CDR2 SYGVKD. CDR3 length: 20 amino acids. Trimming cost V 0 bases and J 3 bases, with 26 bases left between them. The CDR3 region has the DNA TGTGCCATCAGTGAGTCGGCCCCTAGGGGGGGGCGCCGAGGCGACTATGGCTACACCTTC. Residues: CAISESAPRGGRRGDYGYTF.

Details on this clone: Distinct nucleotide sequences in the sample also encode this CDR3. CDR3 sequence: CASRQSNQPQHF. For the CDR3, the DNA is TGTGCCAGCAGACAGAGCAATCAGCCCCAGCATTTT. This chain connects TRBV28 to TRBJ1-5; D ambiguous. V was shortened by 6 bases and J by 1 base, with 4 bases between the two germline ends. Germline V gene data show CDR1 as MDHEN and CDR2 as SYDVKM. The CDR3 contains 12 residues.

This chain links TRBV30 with TRBJ2-5; 7 bases are shared with TRBD2. Germline lookup yields CDR1 GTSNPN and CDR2 SVGIG (reference sequence). Trimming took 4 bases from V and 3 from J; bases not matched to a gene: 5. The CDR3 sequence is 13 residues long. CDR3 region: CAWNMGGEETQYF. The CDR3 DNA is TGTGCCTGGAACATGGGGGGGGAAGAGACCCAGTACTTC.

The V and J genes are TRBV7-9 and TRBJ1-3, with D perhaps TRBD1 (5 bases). The CDR3 is 15 amino acids. V shed 4 bases and J shed 4 bases, with 14 bases lying between them. CDR1 is SEHNR and CDR2 is FQNEAQ in the germline V gene (reference sequence). The CDR3 here is CASSYPGKIGNTIYF. The DNA for the CDR3 is TGTGCCAGCAGCTACCCAGGGAAAATCGGAAACACCATATATTTT.

In its sample, this clone was seen a few times. V usage is TRBV28 and J usage is TRBJ1-5, with 9 bases aligning to TRBD1. This CDR3 contains 14 residues. Per germline, CDR1 MDHEN and CDR2 SYDVKM. J lost 7 bases, V lost 7 bases, and 8 bases had no gene match. CDR3 sequence (DNA): TGTGCCAGCAATAAACAGGGGGCGAAACAGCCCCAGCATTTT. Translation gives CASNKQGAKQPQHF.

This chain joins TRBV5-4 and TRBJ1-3, with a possible D match to TRBD1 (6 bases). The CDR3 runs 14 residues. V lost 4 bases and J 4 bases, leaving 12 bases between the germline ends. The germline CDR1 and CDR2 sequences are SGHNT and YYREEE (reference sequence). CDR3 sequence: CASSQPGDGNTIYF. The CDR3, as DNA: TGTGCCAGCAGCCAACCAGGGGACGGAAACACCATATATTTT.

The rearrangement joins TRBV5-1 to TRBJ1-1; 9 bases fit TRBD1. With 3 bases clipped from V and 11 bases from J, the junction kept 5 bases outside the gene matches. CDR3 length equals 12 residues. Germline assignment: CDR1 SGHRS and CDR2 YFSETQ. Here the CDR3 reads CASSYTGGGAFF. CDR3 DNA: TGCGCCAGCAGCTATACAGGGGGCGGGGCTTTCTTT. The full variable domain, rest sourced from reference TRBV5-1 and TRBJ1-1, is KAGVTQTPRYLIKTRGQQVTLSCSPISGHRSVSWYQQTPGQGLQFLFEYFSETQRNKGNFPGRFSGRQFSNSRSEMNVSTLELGDSALYLCASSYTGGGAFFGQGTRLTVV.

J is TRBJ1-4 and V is TRBV7-2; D unclear. The V end was cut by 3 bases, the J end by 3 bases, with 8 bases between. The CDR3 has 14 residues. CDR1 is SGHTA, CDR2 FQGNSA, per germline. CDR3: CASSFQVSNEKLFF. The CDR3 DNA follows: TGTGCCAGCAGCTTCCAGGTTTCTAATGAAAAACTGTTTTTT.

The rearrangement links TRBV28 to TRBJ1-2, with 7 bases that match TRBD1. The length of the CDR3 is 15 residues. Germline-derived CDR1 and CDR2 are MDHEN and SYDVKM. Trimming took 8 bases from V and 1 from J; bases not matched to a gene: 10. The CDR3 region has the DNA TGTGCCAGCGCCTCGGGGGACAGATATAACTATGGCTACACCTTC. This encodes CASASGDRYNYGYTF.

The chain is built from TRBV7-2 and TRBJ2-3, with 9 bases fitting TRBD2. J lost 2 bases, V lost 2 bases, and 5 bases had no gene match. The CDR3 consists of 16 residues. The V gene's germline CDR1 is SGHTA and CDR2 FQGNSA. The CDR3 spells CASSLNGGGVTDTQYF. The CDR3 DNA follows: TGTGCCAGCAGCTTAAATGGCGGGGGGGTCACAGATACGCAGTATTTT.

The chain carries TRBV2 and TRBJ2-5; TRBD1 matches 9 bases. J gave up 6 bases and V 6 bases, and 11 bases lay outside the gene matches. Germline values: CDR1 SNHLY, CDR2 FYNNEI. This CDR3 has 15 residues. CDR3 sequence (DNA): TGTGCCAGCAGAAGGGACAGGGTGAATAGGAAGACCCAGTACTTC. As protein: CASRRDRVNRKTQYF.

The V call is TRBV4-3, the J call TRBJ2-3; D might be TRBD1 (6 bases). In germline, CDR1 is LGHNA, CDR2 YSLEER. The germline V and J ends were trimmed by 0 bases and 5 bases, with 15 bases remaining between them. The CDR3 runs to 16 residues. The CDR3: CASSQDRNRAGDTQYF. The CDR3 bases are TGCGCCAGCAGCCAAGATCGGAACAGGGCCGGAGATACGCAGTATTTT.